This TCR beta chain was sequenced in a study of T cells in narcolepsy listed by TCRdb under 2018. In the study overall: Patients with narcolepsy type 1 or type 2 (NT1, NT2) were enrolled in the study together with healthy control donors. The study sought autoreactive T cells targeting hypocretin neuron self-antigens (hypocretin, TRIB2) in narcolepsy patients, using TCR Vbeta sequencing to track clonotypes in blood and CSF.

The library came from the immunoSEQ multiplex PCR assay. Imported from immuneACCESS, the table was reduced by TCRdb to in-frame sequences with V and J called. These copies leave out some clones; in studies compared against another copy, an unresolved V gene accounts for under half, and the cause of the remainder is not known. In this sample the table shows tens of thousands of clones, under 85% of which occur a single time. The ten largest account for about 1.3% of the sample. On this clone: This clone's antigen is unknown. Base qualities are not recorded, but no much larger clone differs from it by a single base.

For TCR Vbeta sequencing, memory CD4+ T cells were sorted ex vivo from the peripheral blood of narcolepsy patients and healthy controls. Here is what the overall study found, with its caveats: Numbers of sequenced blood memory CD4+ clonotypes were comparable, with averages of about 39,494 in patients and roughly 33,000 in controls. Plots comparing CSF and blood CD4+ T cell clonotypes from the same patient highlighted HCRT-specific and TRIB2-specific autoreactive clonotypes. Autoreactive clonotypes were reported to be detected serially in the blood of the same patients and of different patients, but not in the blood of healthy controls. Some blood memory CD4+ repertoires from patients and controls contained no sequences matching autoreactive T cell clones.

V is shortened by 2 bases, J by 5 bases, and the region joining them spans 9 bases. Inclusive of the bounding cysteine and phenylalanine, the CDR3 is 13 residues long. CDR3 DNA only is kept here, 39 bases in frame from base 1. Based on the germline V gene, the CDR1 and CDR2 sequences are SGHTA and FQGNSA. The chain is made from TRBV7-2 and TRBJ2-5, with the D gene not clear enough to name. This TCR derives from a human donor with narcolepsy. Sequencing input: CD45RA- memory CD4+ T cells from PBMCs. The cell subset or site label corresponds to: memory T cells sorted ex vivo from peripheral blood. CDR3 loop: CASSLLIRETQYF. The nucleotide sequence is TGTGCCAGCAGCTTACTCATCCGGGAGACCCAGTACTTC. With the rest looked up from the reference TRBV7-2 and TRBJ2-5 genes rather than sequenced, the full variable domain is GAGVSQSPSNKVTEKGKDVELRCDPISGHTALYWYRQSLGQGLEFLIYFQGNSAPDKSGLPSDRFSAERTGGSVSTLTIQRTQQEDSAVYLCASSLLIRETQYFGPGTRLLVL.